Given below is one T cell receptor beta chain in context. The same CDR3 also results from other DNA sequences found in this sample. Trimming at V came to 1 base and at J to 4 bases, leaving 0 bases not matched to a gene. This CDR3 spans 13 amino acids. Germline V gene lookup returns CDR1 SEHNR and CDR2 FQNEAQ (reference sequence). This entry belongs to a study of OX40 agonist ivuxolimab in advanced cancers. Study-wide background: Averaging approximately 60 years in age, with a range of roughly 23 to 80, the cohort was more than 75% male.

The repertoire was sequenced with immunoSEQ multiplex PCR; TCRdb's copy has only in-frame clones and lacks some. The table includes under 55,000 clones, approximately 84% detected once. The TCR sequence derives from an adult with an advanced solid tumor such as melanoma, head and neck, liver or kidney cancer. Sequenced here: CD4+ or CD8+ T cells sorted from blood, sampled in a trial of the OX40 agonist ivuxolimab. V gene TRBV7-9 combines with J gene TRBJ2-7; TRBD2 agrees at 8 bases. In DNA, the CDR3 is TGTGCCAGCAGCTTAGGCGGGGGGTACGAGCAGTACTTC. Translation: CASSLGGGYEQYF.